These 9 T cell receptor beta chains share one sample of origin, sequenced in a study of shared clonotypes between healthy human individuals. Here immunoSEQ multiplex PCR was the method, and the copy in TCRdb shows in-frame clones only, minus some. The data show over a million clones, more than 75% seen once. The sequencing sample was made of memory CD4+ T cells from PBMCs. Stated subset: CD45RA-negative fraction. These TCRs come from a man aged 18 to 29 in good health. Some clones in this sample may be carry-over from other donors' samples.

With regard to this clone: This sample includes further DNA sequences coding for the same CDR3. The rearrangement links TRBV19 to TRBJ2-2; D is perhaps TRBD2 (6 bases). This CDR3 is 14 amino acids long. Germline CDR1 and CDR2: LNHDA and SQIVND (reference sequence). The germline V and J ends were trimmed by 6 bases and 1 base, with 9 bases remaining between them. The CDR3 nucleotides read TGTGCCAGTAGCCGTAGCGGGAACACCGGGGAGCTGTTTTTT. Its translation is CASSRSGNTGELFF.

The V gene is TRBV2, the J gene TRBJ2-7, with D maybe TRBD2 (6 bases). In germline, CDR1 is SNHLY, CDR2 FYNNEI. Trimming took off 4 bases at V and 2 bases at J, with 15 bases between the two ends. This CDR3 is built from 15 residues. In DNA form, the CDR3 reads TGTGCCAGCAGTGTGGGCGGGGCTGGGGCCTACGAGCAGTACTTC. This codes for CASSVGGAGAYEQYF.

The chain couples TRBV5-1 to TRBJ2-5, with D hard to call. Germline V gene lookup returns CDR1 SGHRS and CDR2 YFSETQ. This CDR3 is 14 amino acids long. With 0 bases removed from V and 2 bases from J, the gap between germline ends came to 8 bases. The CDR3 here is CASSLDQPQETQYF. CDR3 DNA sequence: TGCGCCAGCAGCTTGGATCAACCTCAAGAGACCCAGTACTTC.

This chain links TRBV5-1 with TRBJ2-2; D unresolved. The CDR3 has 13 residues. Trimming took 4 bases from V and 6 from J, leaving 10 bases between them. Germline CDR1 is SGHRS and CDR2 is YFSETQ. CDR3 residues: CASSNTTAGELFF. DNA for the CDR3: TGCGCCAGCAGCAACACTACGGCCGGGGAGCTGTTTTTT.

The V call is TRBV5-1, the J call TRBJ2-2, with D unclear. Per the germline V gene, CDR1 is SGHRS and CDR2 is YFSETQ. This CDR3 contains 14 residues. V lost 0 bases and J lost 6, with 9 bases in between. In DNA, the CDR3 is TGCGCCAGCAGCTTGGACCATACATCCGGGGAGCTGTTTTTT. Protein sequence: CASSLDHTSGELFF.

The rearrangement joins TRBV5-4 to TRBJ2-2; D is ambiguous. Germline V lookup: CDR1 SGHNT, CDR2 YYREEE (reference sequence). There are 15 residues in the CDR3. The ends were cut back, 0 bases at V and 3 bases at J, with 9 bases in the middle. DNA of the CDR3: TGTGCCAGCAGCTTGGGTGGCGCCTACACCGGGGAGCTGTTTTTT. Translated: CASSLGGAYTGELFF. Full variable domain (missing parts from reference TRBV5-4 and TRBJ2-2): ETGVTQSPTHLIKTRGQQVTLRCSSQSGHNTVSWYQQALGQGPQFIFQYYREEENGRGNFPPRFSGLQFPNYSSELNVNALELDDSALYLCASSLGGAYTGELFFGEGSRLTVL.

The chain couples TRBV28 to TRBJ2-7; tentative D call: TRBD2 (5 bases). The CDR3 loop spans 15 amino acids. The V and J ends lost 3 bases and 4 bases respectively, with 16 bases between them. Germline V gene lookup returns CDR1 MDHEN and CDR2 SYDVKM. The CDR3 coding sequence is TGTGCCAGCAGTTTCGGGAAGGCATCCTCTTACGAGCAGTACTTC. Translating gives CASSFGKASSYEQYF.

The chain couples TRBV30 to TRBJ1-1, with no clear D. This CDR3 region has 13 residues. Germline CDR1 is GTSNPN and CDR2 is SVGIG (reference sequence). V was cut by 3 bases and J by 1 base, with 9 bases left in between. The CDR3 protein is CAWSLSRNTEAFF. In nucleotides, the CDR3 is TGTGCCTGGAGCCTAAGCAGGAACACTGAAGCTTTCTTT.

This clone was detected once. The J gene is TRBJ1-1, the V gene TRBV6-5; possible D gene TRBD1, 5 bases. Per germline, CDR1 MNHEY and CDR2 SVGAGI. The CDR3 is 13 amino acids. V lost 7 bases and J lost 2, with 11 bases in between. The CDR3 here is CASTYRGNTEAFF. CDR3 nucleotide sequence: TGTGCCAGCACCTATAGGGGTAACACTGAAGCTTTCTTT.